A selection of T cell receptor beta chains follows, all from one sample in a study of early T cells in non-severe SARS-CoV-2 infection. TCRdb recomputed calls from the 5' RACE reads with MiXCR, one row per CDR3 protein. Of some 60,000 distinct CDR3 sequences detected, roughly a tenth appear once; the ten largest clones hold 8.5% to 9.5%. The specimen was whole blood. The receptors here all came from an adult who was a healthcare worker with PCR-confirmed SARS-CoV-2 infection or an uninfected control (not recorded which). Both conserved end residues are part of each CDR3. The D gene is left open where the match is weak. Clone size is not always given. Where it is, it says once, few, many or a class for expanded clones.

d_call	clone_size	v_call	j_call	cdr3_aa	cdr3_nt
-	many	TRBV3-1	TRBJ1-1	CASSQVLSLSFGEAFF	TGTGCCAGCAGCCAAGTCTTGTCACTCTCCTTTGGTGAAGCTTTCTTT
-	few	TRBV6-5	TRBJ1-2	CASRNRGALYGYTF	TGTGCCAGCAGGAACCGCGGAGCCCTCTATGGCTACACCTTC
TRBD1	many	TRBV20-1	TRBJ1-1	CSAREHTGGKAEAFF	TGCAGTGCTAGAGAGCATACAGGGGGGAAGGCTGAAGCTTTCTTT
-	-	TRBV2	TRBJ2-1	CASHRSSYNEQFF	TGTGCCAGCCACCGGAGCTCCTACAATGAGCAGTTCTTC
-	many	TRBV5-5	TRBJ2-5	CASSLDVRDQETQYF	TGTGCCAGCAGCTTGGATGTGCGGGACCAAGAGACCCAGTACTTC
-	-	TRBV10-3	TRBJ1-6	CAISVQGSGNSPPHF	TGTGCCATCAGTGTGCAGGGATCTGGGAATTCACCCCCCCACTTT
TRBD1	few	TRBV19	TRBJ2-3	CASKDRLGWDTQYF	TGTGCCAGTAAGGACAGGCTTGGGTGGGATACGCAGTATTTT
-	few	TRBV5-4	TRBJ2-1	CASSSRQGGTYNEQFF	TGTGCCAGCAGCTCCCGACAGGGAGGGACCTACAATGAGCAGTTCTTC
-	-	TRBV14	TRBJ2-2	CASSRLSGATGELFF	TGTGCCAGCAGCCGTTTGTCAGGGGCAACCGGGGAGCTGTTTTTT
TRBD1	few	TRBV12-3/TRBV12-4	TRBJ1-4	CASSSGQGDEKLFF	TGTGCCAGCAGTTCGGGACAGGGTGACGAAAAACTGTTTTTT
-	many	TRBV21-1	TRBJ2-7	CASSKVPGGSGYEQYF	TGTGCCAGCAGCAAAGTACCGGGCGGGAGTGGGTACGAGCAGTACTTC
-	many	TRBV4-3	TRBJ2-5	CASSQAIGQAVQETQYF	TGCGCCAGCAGCCAAGCTATAGGGCAGGCGGTTCAAGAGACCCAGTACTTC
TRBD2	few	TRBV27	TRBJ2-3	CASRLAGKATQYF	TGTGCCAGCAGACTAGCGGGAAAGGCTACGCAGTATTTT
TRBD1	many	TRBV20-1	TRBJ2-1	CSAGGQGIGNEQFF	TGCAGTGCTGGAGGACAGGGGATTGGCAATGAGCAGTTCTTC
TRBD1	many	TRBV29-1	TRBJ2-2	CSYSRQGTGELFF	TGCAGTTATTCTAGACAGGGCACCGGGGAGCTGTTTTTT
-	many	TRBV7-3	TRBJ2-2	CASSLRGEGTGELFF	TGTGCCAGCAGCTTACGCGGAGAGGGCACCGGGGAGCTGTTTTTT
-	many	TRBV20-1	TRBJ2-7	CSAEGGWGTSYEQYF	TGCAGTGCCGAGGGGGGTTGGGGAACCTCCTACGAGCAGTACTTC
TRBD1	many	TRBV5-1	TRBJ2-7	CASSETGTVDEQYF	TGCGCCAGCAGCGAGACAGGGACCGTTGACGAGCAGTACTTC
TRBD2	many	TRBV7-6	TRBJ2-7	CASSLASGTSGRVGAYEQYF	TGTGCCAGCAGCTTAGCCTCTGGGACTAGCGGGAGGGTCGGAGCCTACGAGCAGTACTTC
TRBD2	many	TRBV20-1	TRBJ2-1	CSAHSGTSGRMGSHNEQFF	TGCAGTGCTCACTCGGGGACTAGCGGGAGAATGGGGTCCCACAATGAGCAGTTCTTC
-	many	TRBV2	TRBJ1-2	CASSTPTGGGIGLGYTF	TGTGCCAGCAGCACCCCAACGGGGGGAGGTATCGGGCTTGGCTACACCTTC
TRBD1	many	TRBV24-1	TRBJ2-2	CATSDWTWTGNTGELFF	TGTGCCACCAGTGATTGGACTTGGACAGGAAACACCGGGGAGCTGTTTTTT
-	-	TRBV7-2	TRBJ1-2	CASSLAAQWGANYGYTF	TGTGCCAGCAGCTTAGCGGCTCAATGGGGGGCTAACTATGGCTACACCTTC
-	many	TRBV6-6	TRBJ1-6	CASSYGRGSDSPLHF	TGTGCCAGCAGTTACGGTCGGGGGTCGGATTCACCCCTCCACTTT
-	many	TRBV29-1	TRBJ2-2	CSVDTGTNTGELFF	TGCAGCGTCGATACAGGGACGAACACCGGGGAGCTGTTTTTT
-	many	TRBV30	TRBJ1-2	CAWRRGTGANYGYTF	TGTGCCTGGAGAAGAGGGACCGGGGCTAACTATGGCTACACCTTC
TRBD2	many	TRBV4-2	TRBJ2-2	CASSPGLADPLNTGELFF	TGTGCCAGCAGCCCGGGACTAGCGGATCCCTTGAACACCGGGGAGCTGTTTTTT
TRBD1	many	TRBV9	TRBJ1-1	CASSARGQGGATEAFF	TGTGCCAGCAGCGCTAGGGGACAGGGGGGAGCCACTGAAGCTTTCTTT
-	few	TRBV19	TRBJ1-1	CASSITDWAEAFF	TGTGCCAGTAGTATAACGGATTGGGCAGAAGCTTTCTTT
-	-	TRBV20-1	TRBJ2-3	CSARDRVGGADTQYF	TGCAGTGCTAGAGATCGTGTGGGAGGAGCAGATACGCAGTATTTT
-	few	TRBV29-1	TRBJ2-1	CSVGGPSHF	TGCAGCGTTGGGGGGCCTTCCCACTTC
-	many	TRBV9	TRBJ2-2	CASSVATDNTGELFF	TGTGCCAGCAGCGTAGCTACAGACAACACCGGGGAGCTGTTTTTT
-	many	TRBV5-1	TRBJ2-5	CASSFGSELETQYF	TGCGCCAGCAGCTTTGGATCTGAATTGGAGACCCAGTACTTC
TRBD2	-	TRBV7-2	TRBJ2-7	CASSYRLATSYEQYF	TGTGCCAGCAGCTACCGACTAGCGACCTCCTACGAGCAGTACTTC
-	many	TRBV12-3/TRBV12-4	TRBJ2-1	CASSLRDLDYNEQFF	TGTGCCAGCAGCCTCCGGGATCTCGACTACAATGAGCAGTTCTTC
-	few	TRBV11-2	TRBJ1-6	CASSLESLADSPLHF	TGTGCCAGCAGCTTAGAATCCCTGGCGGATTCACCCCTCCACTTT
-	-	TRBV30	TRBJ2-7	CAWGTVSAGEQYF	TGTGCCTGGGGGACAGTTTCCGCGGGAGAGCAGTACTTC
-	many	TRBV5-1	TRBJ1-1	CASSSAGTTDEAFF	TGCGCCAGCAGCTCGGCCGGGACGACAGATGAAGCTTTCTTT